This TCR beta chain was captured by sequencing in a study of identical twins. Whole-study findings and limits: A lower insertion count was a feature of abundant cord blood beta clonotypes, with no such feature in memory repertoires.

This clonotype was recorded at least ten times. What it binds is not known. A universal primer binding site was introduced by template switching. The final cDNA contained unique molecular identifiers. TCRdb itself ran the 5' RACE reads through MiXCR, one entry per CDR3 protein. The table shows about 100,000 distinct CDR3 sequences, with 5.9% occurring only once. The CDR3 extends over 13 amino acids. V lost 1 base and J lost 9; bases outside the gene matches: 2. CDR1 is LGHDT and CDR2 is YNNKEL in the germline V gene (reference sequence). The V call is TRBV3-1, the J call TRBJ2-2, with TRBD2 identical over 7 bases. This clonotype originated in a woman between 45 and 65 years old in good health. Source material: memory T cells sorted from blood. This CDR3 is CASSQGGSWELFF. The CDR3 coding sequence is TGTGCCAGCAGCCAAGGCGGGAGCTGGGAGCTGTTTTTT.